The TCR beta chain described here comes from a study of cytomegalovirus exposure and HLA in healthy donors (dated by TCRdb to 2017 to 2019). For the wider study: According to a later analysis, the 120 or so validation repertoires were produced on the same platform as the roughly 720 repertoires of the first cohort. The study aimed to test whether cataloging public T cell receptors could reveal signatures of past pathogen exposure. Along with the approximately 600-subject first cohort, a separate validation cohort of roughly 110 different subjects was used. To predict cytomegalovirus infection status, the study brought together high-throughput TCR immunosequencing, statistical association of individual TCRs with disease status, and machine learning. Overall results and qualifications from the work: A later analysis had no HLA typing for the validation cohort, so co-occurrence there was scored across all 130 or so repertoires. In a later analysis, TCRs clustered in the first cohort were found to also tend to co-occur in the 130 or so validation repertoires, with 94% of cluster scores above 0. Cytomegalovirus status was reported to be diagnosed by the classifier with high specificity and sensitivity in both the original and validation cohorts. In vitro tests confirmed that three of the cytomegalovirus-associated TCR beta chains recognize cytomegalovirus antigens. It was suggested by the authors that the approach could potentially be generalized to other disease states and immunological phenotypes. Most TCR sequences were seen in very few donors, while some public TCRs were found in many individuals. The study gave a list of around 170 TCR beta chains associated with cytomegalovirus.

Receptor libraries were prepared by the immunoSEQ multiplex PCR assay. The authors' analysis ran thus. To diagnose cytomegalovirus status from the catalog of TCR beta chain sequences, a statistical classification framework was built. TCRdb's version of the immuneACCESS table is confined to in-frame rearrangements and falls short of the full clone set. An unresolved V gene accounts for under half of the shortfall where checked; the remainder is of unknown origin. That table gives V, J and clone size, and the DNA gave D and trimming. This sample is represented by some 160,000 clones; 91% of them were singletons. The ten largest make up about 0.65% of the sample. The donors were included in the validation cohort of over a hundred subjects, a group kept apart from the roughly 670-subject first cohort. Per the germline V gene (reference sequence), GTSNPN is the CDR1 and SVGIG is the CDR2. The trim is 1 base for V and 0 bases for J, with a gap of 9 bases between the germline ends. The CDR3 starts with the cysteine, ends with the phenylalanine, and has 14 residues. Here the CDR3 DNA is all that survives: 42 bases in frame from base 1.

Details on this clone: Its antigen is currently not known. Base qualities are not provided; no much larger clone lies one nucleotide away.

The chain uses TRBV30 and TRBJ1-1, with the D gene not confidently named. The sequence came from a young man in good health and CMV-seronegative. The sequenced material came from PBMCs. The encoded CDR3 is CAWSAGLMNTEAFF. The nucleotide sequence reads TGTGCCTGGAGTGCGGGTCTCATGAACACTGAAGCTTTCTTT. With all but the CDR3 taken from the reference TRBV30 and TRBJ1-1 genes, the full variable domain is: SQTIHQWPATLVQPVGSPLSLECTVEGTSNPNLYWYRQAAGRGLQLLFYSVGIGQISSEVPQNLSASRPQDRQFILSSKKLLLSDSGFYLCAWSAGLMNTEAFFGQGTRLTVV.